Shown below are 29 T cell receptor beta chains from a single sample sequenced in a study of T cell responses to AZD1222 COVID-19 vaccine. Here immunoSEQ multiplex PCR was the method, and the copy in TCRdb shows in-frame clones only, minus some. The sample lists over 85,000 clones; 84% were seen once. Material: peripheral blood, obtained on day 0 of AZD1222 vaccination. Receptor source: an adult in good health.

This chain connects TRBV11-2 to TRBJ1-2; D call uncertain. The CDR3 spans 12 residues. Per the germline V gene, CDR1 is SGHAT and CDR2 is FQNNGV. V dropped 0 bases and J dropped 6 bases, with 5 bases sitting between them. The CDR3 sequence: CASSLEWDGYTF. DNA of the CDR3: TGTGCCAGCAGCTTAGAATGGGATGGCTACACCTTC.

The chain combines TRBV18 with TRBJ2-5; D is perhaps TRBD1 (6 bases). V was pared by 3 bases and J by 4 bases, with 12 bases between. Germline assignment: CDR1 KGHSH and CDR2 LQKENI. CDR3 length: 14 amino acids. The DNA of the CDR3 is TGTGCCAGCTCACCGCAACAGGGTCTAGAGACCCAGTACTTC. This sequence encodes CASSPQQGLETQYF.

There are a few counts of this clone. V and J are TRBV7-7 and TRBJ2-2; TRBD1 aligns across 8 bases. CDR1 is SSHAT, CDR2 FNYEAQ, per germline (reference sequence). This CDR3 has 15 residues. V lost 5 bases, J lost 5 bases, and 7 bases stayed unmatched. The CDR3 DNA reads as TGTGCCAGCAGCGATCGCACAGGGGGTACCGGGGAGCTGTTTTTT. It yields the protein CASSDRTGGTGELFF. Using reference TRBV7-7 and TRBJ2-2 for the parts outside the CDR3, the full variable domain is GAGVSQSPRYKVTKRGQDVTLRCDPISSHATLYWYQQALGQGPEFLTYFNYEAQPDKSGLPSDRFSAERPEGSISTLTIQRTEQRDSAMYRCASSDRTGGTGELFFGEGSRLTVL.

The chain uses TRBV19 and TRBJ2-1, with a weak D call TRBD1 (5 bases). This CDR3 is 13 amino acids long. V shed 7 bases and J shed 1 base, with 8 bases lying between them. In germline, CDR1 is LNHDA, CDR2 SQIVND (reference sequence). The CDR3 DNA sequence: TGTGCCAGTATTGGGGCTTCCTACAATGAGCAGTTCTTC. It is translated as CASIGASYNEQFF.

This chain links TRBV7-9 with TRBJ2-1; possible D gene TRBD2, 5 bases. The germline V gene has CDR1 SEHNR and CDR2 FQNEAQ (reference sequence). V gave up 8 bases and J gave up 2 bases, with 10 bases separating them. The CDR3 has 13 residues. The CDR3 nucleotides read TGTGCCAGCCCGAGCGGAACCTACAATGAGCAGTTCTTC. It translates to CASPSGTYNEQFF. The variable domain in full, completed from reference TRBV7-9 and TRBJ2-1, reads DTGVSQNPRHKITKRGQNVTFRCDPISEHNRLYWYRQTLGQGPEFLTYFQNEAQLEKSRLLSDRFSAERPKGSFSTLEIQRTEQGDSAMYLCASPSGTYNEQFFGPGTRLTVL.

The chain carries TRBV19 and TRBJ2-1; D gene uncertain. Germline V lookup: CDR1 LNHDA, CDR2 SQIVND (reference sequence). The CDR3 is 12 amino acids. Trimming stripped 5 bases from V and 7 bases from J, with 9 bases between. DNA for the CDR3: TGTGCCAGTAGTTTCAAGTGGAATGAGCAGTTCTTC. This encodes CASSFKWNEQFF. The full variable domain, in which reference TRBV19 and TRBJ2-1 provide the parts outside the CDR3, is DGGITQSPKYLFRKEGQNVTLSCEQNLNHDAMYWYRQDPGQGLRLIYYSQIVNDFQKGDIAEGYSVSREKKESFPLTVTSAQKNPTAFYLCASSFKWNEQFFGPGTRLTVL.

The V call is TRBV4-3, the J call TRBJ2-1, with 9 nucleotides matching TRBD2. The CDR3 length is 16 residues. In germline, CDR1 is LGHNA, CDR2 YSLEER. Trimming removed 0 bases from V and 9 bases from J; junction bases left unmatched: 9. CDR3 amino acids: CASSQDLAGGLGEQFF. The CDR3 bases are TGCGCCAGCAGCCAAGATCTGGCGGGAGGGCTGGGTGAGCAGTTCTTC.

The V and J genes are TRBV9 and TRBJ2-1; D possibly corresponds to TRBD2 (5 bases). Between the trimmed V and J ends, which lost 0 bases and 8 bases, there was a span of 24 bases. The CDR3 totals 18 residues. Germline V gene lookup returns CDR1 SGDLS and CDR2 YYNGEE. The CDR3: CASSVEPQLRAKGYEQFF. The DNA for the CDR3 is TGTGCCAGCAGCGTAGAGCCCCAGTTGCGGGCCAAAGGGTATGAGCAGTTCTTC.

This clone was detected once. The chain joins TRBV24-1 to TRBJ2-5; D gene uncertain. The CDR3 contains 14 residues. V was trimmed by 1 base and J by 1 base, leaving 6 bases between them. CDR1 KGHDR and CDR2 SFDVKD come from the germline V gene. The CDR3 region has the DNA TGTGCCACCAGTGATTTTGCCCGCCAAGAGACCCAGTACTTC. Encoded protein: CATSDFARQETQYF.

The rearrangement links TRBV7-2 to TRBJ2-7, with D possibly matching TRBD1 (5 bases). Trimming took off 2 bases at V and 2 bases at J, with 13 bases between the two ends. In germline, CDR1 is SGHTA, CDR2 FQGNSA. The CDR3 has 15 amino acids. The CDR3 loop reads CASSLTAPGPYEQYF. The CDR3 coding sequence is TGTGCCAGCAGCTTAACGGCTCCAGGGCCCTACGAGCAGTACTTC.

The chain couples TRBV11-3 to TRBJ2-7, with D possibly being TRBD1 (5 bases). Trimming pared 6 bases from V and 0 bases from J, leaving 12 bases between. The CDR3 has 14 residues. The V gene's germline CDR1 is SGHNT and CDR2 YENEEA. The CDR3 region is CASSPDSFSYEQYF. The DNA for the CDR3 is TGTGCCAGCAGTCCTGACAGCTTCTCCTACGAGCAGTACTTC.

CDR3 residues: CASSLGGALVYGYTF. In nucleotides, the CDR3 is TGTGCCAGCAGTTTGGGTGGGGCGCTTGTGTATGGCTACACCTTC. The chain employs TRBV28 and TRBJ1-2, with a tentative D call TRBD1 (5 bases). This CDR3 has 15 amino acids. The germline gives CDR1 MDHEN, CDR2 SYDVKM. V was trimmed by 3 bases and J by 5 bases, leaving 16 bases between them.

This clone was seen a single time. The chain recombines TRBV20-1 with TRBJ1-1; a weak D match, TRBD1 (6 bases). The CDR3 consists of 15 residues. V lost 3 bases and J lost 1, with 15 bases in between. Germline CDR1 reads DFQATT; CDR2 reads SNEGSKA (reference sequence). The CDR3 protein is CSASFGGQSNTEAFF. For the CDR3, the DNA is TGCAGTGCTAGTTTTGGGGGACAATCGAACACTGAAGCTTTCTTT.

The chain is built from TRBV6-2 or TRBV6-3 and TRBJ1-2; 7 bases map to TRBD1. The CDR3 is 16 residues long. CDR1 is MNHEY and CDR2 is SVGEGT in the germline V gene. The trim removed 0 bases at V and 3 bases at J, leaving 7 bases unmatched. The CDR3 here is CASSYSSGQAYYGYTF. CDR3 sequence (DNA): TGTGCCAGCAGTTACTCGAGCGGACAGGCCTACTATGGCTACACCTTC.

The V call is TRBV7-9, the J call TRBJ1-5, with 11 bases matching TRBD1. Germline loops: CDR1 SEHNR, CDR2 FQNEAQ (reference sequence). With 5 bases clipped from V and 7 bases from J, the junction kept 16 bases outside the gene matches. The CDR3 extends over 18 amino acids. CDR3 DNA: TGTGCCAGCAGCCCTAAACTGGACAGGGGGCCGAGAAAGCAGCCCCAGCATTTT. Its protein product is CASSPKLDRGPRKQPQHF. Variable domain in full (rest from reference TRBV7-9 and TRBJ1-5): DTGVSQNPRHKITKRGQNVTFRCDPISEHNRLYWYRQTLGQGPEFLTYFQNEAQLEKSRLLSDRFSAERPKGSFSTLEIQRTEQGDSAMYLCASSPKLDRGPRKQPQHFGDGTRLSIL.

The chain employs TRBV5-4 and TRBJ1-1; weak D call: TRBD1 (5 bases). The CDR3 sequence is 12 residues long. The ends were cut back, 8 bases at V and 6 bases at J, with 14 bases in the middle. Germline V gene data show CDR1 as SGHNT and CDR2 as YYREEE (reference sequence). The CDR3 loop is CARRQGLPEAFF. DNA of the CDR3: TGTGCCAGGCGGCAGGGACTCCCTGAAGCTTTCTTT.

V is TRBV5-6 and J is TRBJ2-3; 10 nucleotides match TRBD2. The CDR3 has 18 amino acids. Per germline, CDR1 SGHDT and CDR2 YYEEEE. V trimming: 0 bases; J trimming: 6 bases; junction bases outside the gene matches: 13. CDR3 in DNA: TGTGCCAGCAGCTTGGGGCTAGCGGGGGCCGCTTTCGGGGATACGCAGTATTTT. Its protein product is CASSLGLAGAAFGDTQYF. Full variable domain (outside the CDR3, taken from reference TRBV5-6 and TRBJ2-3): DAGVTQSPTHLIKTRGQQVTLRCSPKSGHDTVSWYQQALGQGPQFIFQYYEEEERQRGNFPDRFSGHQFPNYSSELNVNALLLGDSALYLCASSLGLAGAAFGDTQYFGPGTRLTVL.

Details on this clone: Relative to the germline gene, one junction end is altered; a read error may explain this. This chain joins TRBV5-4 and TRBJ1-1; D gene uncertain. Germline loops: CDR1 SGHNT, CDR2 YYREEE (reference sequence). The CDR3 is made up of 11 amino acids. The CDR3 loop reads CASSLAPIVVF. In DNA, the CDR3 is TGTGCCAGCAGCTTGGCGCCAATCGTTGTCTTT. The whole variable domain, filled in from reference TRBV5-4 and TRBJ1-1, reads ETGVTQSPTHLIKTRGQQVTLRCSSQSGHNTVSWYQQALGQGPQFIFQYYREEENGRGNFPPRFSGLQFPNYSSELNVNALELDDSALYLCASSLAPIVVFGQGTRLTVV.

This clone showed up just once. In DNA form, the CDR3 reads TGTGCCAGCAGCGTATTAGCGGGGGTGACCACAGATACGCAGTATTTT. Translating it yields CASSVLAGVTTDTQYF. V usage is TRBV9 and J usage is TRBJ2-3, with 9 bases fitting TRBD2. This CDR3 has 16 residues. J lost 2 bases, V lost 1 base, and 5 bases had no gene match. The germline V gene has CDR1 SGDLS and CDR2 YYNGEE.

The sample holds a few counts of this clone. The chain recombines TRBV3-1 (or the pseudogene TRBV3-2) with TRBJ2-3; D may be TRBD2 (6 bases). The CDR3 runs to 17 residues. Germline V CDR1 and CDR2: LGHDT, YNNKEL (reference sequence). The germline V and J ends were trimmed by 6 bases and 0 bases, with 19 bases remaining between them. The CDR3 DNA follows: TGTGCCAGCAGGCCCGGGGGTCCCTTCACTAGCACAGATACGCAGTATTTT. Protein product: CASRPGGPFTSTDTQYF.

V usage is TRBV30 and J usage is TRBJ1-1; D unresolved. This CDR3 region has 12 residues. Germline V gene lookup returns CDR1 GTSNPN and CDR2 SVGIG (reference sequence). Trimming shortened V by 5 bases and J by 1 base, and 8 bases separated the two germline ends. The CDR3 sequence: CAWAVRNTEAFF. CDR3 nucleotides: TGTGCCTGGGCCGTCAGGAACACTGAAGCTTTCTTT. Using reference TRBV30 and TRBJ1-1 for the parts outside the CDR3, the full variable domain is SQTIHQWPATLVQPVGSPLSLECTVEGTSNPNLYWYRQAAGRGLQLLFYSVGIGQISSEVPQNLSASRPQDRQFILSSKKLLLSDSGFYLCAWAVRNTEAFFGQGTRLTVV.

The chain combines TRBV7-2 with TRBJ2-6; D is unresolved. Germline V CDR1 and CDR2: SGHTA, FQGNSA. V was pared by 4 bases and J by 1 base, with 11 bases between. The CDR3 contains 16 residues. CDR3 sequence: CASSSVLGSGANVLTF. Here the CDR3 DNA reads TGTGCCAGCAGCTCCGTATTGGGTTCTGGGGCCAACGTCCTGACTTTC.

This chain links TRBV6-5 with TRBJ2-6; no reliable D call. The germline CDR1 and CDR2 sequences are MNHEY and SVGAGI. V lost 2 bases and J 4 bases, leaving 9 bases between the germline ends. This CDR3 comprises 15 residues. CDR3 residues: CASSYTERGANVLTF. The CDR3 nucleotides read TGTGCCAGCAGTTACACGGAGAGGGGGGCCAACGTCCTGACTTTC.

V gene TRBV27 combines with J gene TRBJ1-5; D gene uncertain. V was shortened by 7 bases and J by 0 bases, with 13 bases between the two germline ends. The CDR3 runs 15 residues. CDR1 is MNHEY and CDR2 is SMNVEV in the germline V gene (reference sequence). CDR3 nucleotide sequence: TGTGCCAGCACTCGATGGGGTGGTAGCAATCAGCCCCAGCATTTT. Amino acids: CASTRWGGSNQPQHF.

The chain is built from TRBV6-2 or TRBV6-3 and TRBJ1-1, with TRBD1 as a possible D gene (6 bases). Trimming took off 2 bases at V and 2 bases at J, with 15 bases between the two ends. Germline values: CDR1 MNHEY, CDR2 SVGEGT. There are 16 residues in the CDR3. DNA of the CDR3: TGTGCCAGCAGTTACACACCCGGGGGCACAAACACTGAAGCTTTCTTT. It is translated as CASSYTPGGTNTEAFF.

This chain connects TRBV19 to TRBJ1-6; TRBD1 aligns across 7 bases. CDR3 size: 16 residues. After removal of 3 bases from V and 9 bases from J, the junction contained 11 bases not matched to a gene. Per germline, CDR1 LNHDA and CDR2 SQIVND (reference sequence). The CDR3 bases are TGTGCCAGTAGTATGGGCGGGACAGCCATTAGTTCACCCCTCCACTTT. Amino acids: CASSMGGTAISSPLHF.

The J gene is TRBJ1-2, the V gene TRBV6-5, with D possibly TRBD1 on 6 matching bases. The CDR3 loop spans 13 amino acids. V was trimmed by 5 bases and J by 4 bases, leaving 11 bases between them. Germline values: CDR1 MNHEY, CDR2 SVGAGI. CDR3 nucleotides: TGTGCCAGCAGTCTACAGGGTCCCTATGGCTACACCTTC. It specifies CASSLQGPYGYTF.

This clone came up many times. The chain employs TRBV21-1 and TRBJ2-2. TRBV21-1 is described as a pseudogene. The CDR3 contains 14 residues. CDR3 DNA: TGTGCCAGCAGCAAGATACGTACGGAAGGGGAGCTGTTTTTT. It encodes CASSKIRTEGELFF.

The genes are TRBV7-2 and TRBJ1-2; possibly TRBD1 for D (5 bases). The V gene lost 1 base and the J gene lost 6 bases, with 18 bases spanning the gap. The CDR3 extends over 16 amino acids. Looked up from germline, CDR1 is SGHTA and CDR2 is FQGNSA. For the CDR3, the DNA is TGTGCCAGCAGCTTAGGTTTGGAGGGGCCTCGAAATGGCTACACCTTC. Amino acid sequence: CASSLGLEGPRNGYTF.